This TCR beta chain was captured in a study of blood T cell repertoires in COVID-19. Across the whole study: T cells, B-cell-depleted T cells, or PBMCs supplied cDNA or gDNA.

Germline CDR1 and CDR2: MDHEN and SYDVKM. The V and J ends lost 5 bases and 3 bases respectively, with 17 bases between them. This CDR3 is 15 amino acids long. Per the authors' pipeline: Using reference gene primer amplification, nucleated cell counts were estimated. TCRdb's table, derived via immunoSEQ multiplex PCR, lists solely in-frame clones and lacks some. The V and J calls and the clone size are those of that table, but D and trimming were determined from the DNA. In the table there are approximately 250,000 clones, around four fifths of which are singletons. The clonotype comes from a man aged 50 to 60 with acute or convalescent COVID-19. This chain joins TRBV28 and TRBJ2-7; no definite D call. Sequenced sample: peripheral blood. The CDR3 DNA follows: TGTGCCAGCAGTGACTGGAACGGTTATAGCTACGAGCAGTACTTC. As protein: CASSDWNGYSYEQYF.